Sequencing of this T cell receptor (beta chain) was carried out in a study of Graves' ophthalmopathy and Graves' hyperthyroidism. The V gene's germline CDR1 is SEHNR and CDR2 FQNEAQ (reference sequence). This CDR3 contains 15 residues. V lost 4 bases and J 4 bases, leaving 15 bases between the germline ends. For this clonotype: The antigen is undetermined.

Study observations and caveats: Among thyroid clonotypes expanded above 0.001 frequency, most also appeared in blood.

Amplifying from RNA transcripts, the study obtained TCR beta CDR3 regions. HTBI primers primed a first-round RT-PCR, and a second-round multiplex PCR followed. MiXCR, run by TCRdb on the multiplex PCR reads, gives a single entry per CDR3 protein. The sample lists about 23,000 distinct CDR3 sequences, less than 50% occurring once. This receptor was taken from an adult woman with stable Graves' hyperthyroidism. The J gene is TRBJ2-3, the V gene TRBV7-9, with a possible D match to TRBD1 (5 bases). Material: peripheral blood. The CDR3 is CASSSQGGWADTQYF. The CDR3 nucleotides read TGTGCCAGCAGCTCTCAGGGTGGATGGGCAGATACGCAGTATTTT.